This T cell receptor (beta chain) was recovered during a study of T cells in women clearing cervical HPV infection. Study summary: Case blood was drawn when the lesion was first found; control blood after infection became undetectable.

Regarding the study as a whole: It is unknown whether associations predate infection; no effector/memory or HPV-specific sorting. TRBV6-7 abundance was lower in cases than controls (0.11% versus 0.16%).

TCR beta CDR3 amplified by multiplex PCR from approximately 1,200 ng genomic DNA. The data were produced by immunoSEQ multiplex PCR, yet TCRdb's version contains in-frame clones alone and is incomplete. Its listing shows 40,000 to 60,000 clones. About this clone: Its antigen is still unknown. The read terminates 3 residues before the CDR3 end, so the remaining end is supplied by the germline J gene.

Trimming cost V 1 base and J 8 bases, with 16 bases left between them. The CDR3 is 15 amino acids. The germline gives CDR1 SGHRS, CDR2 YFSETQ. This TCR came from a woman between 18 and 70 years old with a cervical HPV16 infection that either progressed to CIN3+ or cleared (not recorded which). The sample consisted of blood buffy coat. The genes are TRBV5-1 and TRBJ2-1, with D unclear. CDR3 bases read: TGCGCCAGCAGCTTGTGGCTAGGAGAGTCGCATGAG. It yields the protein CASSLWLGESHE. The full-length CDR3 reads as CASSLWLGESHEQFF.